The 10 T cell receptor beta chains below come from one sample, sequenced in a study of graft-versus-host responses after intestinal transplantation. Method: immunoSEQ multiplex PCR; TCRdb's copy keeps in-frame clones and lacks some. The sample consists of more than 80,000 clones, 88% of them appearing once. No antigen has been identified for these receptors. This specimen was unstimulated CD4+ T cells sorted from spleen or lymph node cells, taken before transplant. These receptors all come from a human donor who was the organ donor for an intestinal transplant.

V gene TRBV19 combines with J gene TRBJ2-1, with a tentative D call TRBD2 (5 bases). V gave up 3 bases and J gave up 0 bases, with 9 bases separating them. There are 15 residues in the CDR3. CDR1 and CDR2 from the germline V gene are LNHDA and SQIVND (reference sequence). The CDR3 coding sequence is TGTGCCAGTAGTATCTTTGGGAGCTCCTACAATGAGCAGTTCTTC. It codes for CASSIFGSSYNEQFF.

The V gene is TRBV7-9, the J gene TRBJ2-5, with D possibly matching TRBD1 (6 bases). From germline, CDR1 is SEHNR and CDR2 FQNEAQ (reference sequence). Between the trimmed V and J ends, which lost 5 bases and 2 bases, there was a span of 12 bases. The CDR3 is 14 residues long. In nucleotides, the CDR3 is TGTGCCAGCAGCCAAGGGACAACGCAAGAGACCCAGTACTTC. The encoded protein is CASSQGTTQETQYF. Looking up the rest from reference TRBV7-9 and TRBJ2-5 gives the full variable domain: DTGVSQNPRHKITKRGQNVTFRCDPISEHNRLYWYRQTLGQGPEFLTYFQNEAQLEKSRLLSDRFSAERPKGSFSTLEIQRTEQGDSAMYLCASSQGTTQETQYFGPGTRLLVL.

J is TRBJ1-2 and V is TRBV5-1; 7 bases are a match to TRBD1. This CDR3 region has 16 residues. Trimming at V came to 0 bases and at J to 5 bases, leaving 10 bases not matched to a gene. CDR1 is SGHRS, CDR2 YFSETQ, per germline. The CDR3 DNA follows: TGCGCCAGCAGCTTGGAAGGGCAGGGGGAAGGGTATGGCTACACCTTC. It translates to CASSLEGQGEGYGYTF.

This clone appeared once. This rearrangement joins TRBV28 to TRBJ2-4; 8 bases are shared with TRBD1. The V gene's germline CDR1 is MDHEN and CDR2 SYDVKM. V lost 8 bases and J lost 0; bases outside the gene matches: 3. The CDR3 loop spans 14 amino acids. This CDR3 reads CASQQGGAKNIQYF. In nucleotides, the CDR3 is TGTGCCAGCCAACAGGGGGGAGCCAAAAACATTCAGTACTTC.

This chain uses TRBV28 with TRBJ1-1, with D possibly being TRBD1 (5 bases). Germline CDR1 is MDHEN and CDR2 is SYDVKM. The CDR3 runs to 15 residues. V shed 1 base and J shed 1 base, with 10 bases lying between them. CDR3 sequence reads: CASSLSGGWNTEAFF. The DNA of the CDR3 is TGTGCCAGCAGTTTATCGGGGGGGTGGAACACTGAAGCTTTCTTT.

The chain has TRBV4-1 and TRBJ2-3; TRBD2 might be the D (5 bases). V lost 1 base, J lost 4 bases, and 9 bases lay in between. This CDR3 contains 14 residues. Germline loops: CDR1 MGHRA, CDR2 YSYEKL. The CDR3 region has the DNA TGCGCCAGCAGCCAAGTCGAGGGCCCAGATACGCAGTATTTT. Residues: CASSQVEGPDTQYF.

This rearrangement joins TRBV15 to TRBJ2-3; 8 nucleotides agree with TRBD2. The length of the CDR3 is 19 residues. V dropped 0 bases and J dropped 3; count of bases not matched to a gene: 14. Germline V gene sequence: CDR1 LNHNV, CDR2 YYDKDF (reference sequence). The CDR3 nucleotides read TGTGCCACCAGCAGAGATATTTATGAAGCGGGAGTAGAGACAGATACGCAGTATTTT. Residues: CATSRDIYEAGVETDTQYF. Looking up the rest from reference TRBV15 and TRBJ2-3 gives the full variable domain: DAMVIQNPRYQVTQFGKPVTLSCSQTLNHNVMYWYQQKSSQAPKLLFHYYDKDFNNEADTPDNFQSRRPNTSFCFLDIRSPGLGDTAMYLCATSRDIYEAGVETDTQYFGPGTRLTVL.

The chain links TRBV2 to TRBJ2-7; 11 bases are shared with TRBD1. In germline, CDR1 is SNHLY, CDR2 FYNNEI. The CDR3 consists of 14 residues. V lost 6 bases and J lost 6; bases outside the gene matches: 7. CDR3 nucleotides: TGTGCCAGCAGAGCCGGGACAGGGGGGGTCGAGCAGTACTTC. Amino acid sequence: CASRAGTGGVEQYF. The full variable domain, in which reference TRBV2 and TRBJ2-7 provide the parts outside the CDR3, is EPEVTQTPSHQVTQMGQEVILRCVPISNHLYFYWYRQILGQKVEFLVSFYNNEISEKSEIFDDQFSVERPDGSNFTLKIRSTKLEDSAMYFCASRAGTGGVEQYFGPGTRLTVT.

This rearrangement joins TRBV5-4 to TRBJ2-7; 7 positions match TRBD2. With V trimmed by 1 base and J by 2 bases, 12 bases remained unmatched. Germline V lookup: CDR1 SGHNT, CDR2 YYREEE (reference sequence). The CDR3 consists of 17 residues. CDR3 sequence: CASSLRGAGVTPYEQYF. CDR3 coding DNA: TGTGCCAGCAGCTTGAGGGGTGCGGGGGTGACCCCCTACGAGCAGTACTTC.

The CDR3 nucleotides read TGTGCCACCAGCAGGGAGCCGTGGGATGAGCAGTTCTTC. The encoded protein is CATSREPWDEQFF. This sequence joins TRBV15 and TRBJ2-1, with D unclear. V lost 3 bases and J 8 bases, leaving 11 bases between the germline ends. There are 13 residues in the CDR3. Germline loops: CDR1 LNHNV, CDR2 YYDKDF (reference sequence).